The rows below give T cell receptor beta chains drawn from one sample of a study of radiotherapy plus CTLA-4 blockade in lung cancer. Clones were read by immunoSEQ multiplex PCR, and TCRdb kept only the in-frame ones, dropping some. Among tens of thousands of clones listed, roughly 77% were seen once. Sample: peripheral blood, taken from a patient treated with radiotherapy plus ipilimumab. The receptors derive from a human donor with non-small cell lung cancer who had a complete response to radiotherapy plus ipilimumab. The CDR3 runs from the conserved cysteine through the conserved F or W. D genes are given only for firm matches. Some rows have no size entry. The others give once, few or many, or a class for an expanded clone.

TRBD1 16 TRBJ1-5 . TRBV7-2 TGTGCCAGCAGCTTATATCCGGGACAGGGGGATCAGCCCCAGCATTTT CASSLYPGQGDQPQHF
TRBD1 13 TRBJ2-5 few TRBV6-5 TGTGCCAGCAGCAGGGGGCGAGAGGAGACCCAGTACTTC CASSRGREETQYF
TRBD1 15 TRBJ1-1 . TRBV19 TGTGCCAGTAAAAGGGGACAGGCGATGAACACTGAAGCTTTCTTT CASKRGQAMNTEAFF
. 14 TRBJ1-1 . TRBV7-2 TGTGCCAGCAGCTTATCTGTCGGGAGCACTGAAGCTTTCTTT CASSLSVGSTEAFF
TRBD1 15 TRBJ2-5 few TRBV19 TGTGCCAGTAGCCCGGACAGGGGGCGGTCAGAGACCCAGTACTTC CASSPDRGRSETQYF
TRBD1 15 TRBJ1-5 . TRBV6-1 TGTGCCAGTACCCGTTCCGGGACAGACGACGACTACGAGCATTTT CASTRSGTDDDYEHF
TRBD1 18 TRBJ1-5 few TRBV19 TGTGCCAGTAGTATTGGTCGTCGAGGGGGCGCGAGCAATCAGCCCCAGCATTTT CASSIGRRGGASNQPQHF
TRBD1 13 TRBJ1-2 . TRBV7-2 TGTGCCAGCAGCCCGGACAGGGGTGGGGGCTACACCTTC CASSPDRGGGYTF
TRBD1 16 TRBJ2-4 . TRBV2 TGTGCCAGCAGCTCCCAGGGACAGCTAGCCAGAAACATTCAGTACTTC CASSSQGQLARNIQYF
. 15 TRBJ2-1 . TRBV6-5 TGTGCCAGCAGTTACTCGGGACTCCCCTACAATGAGCAGTTCTTC CASSYSGLPYNEQFF
. 14 TRBJ1-4 . TRBV7-2 TGTGCCAGCAGCTCGGACAGATATGATGAAAAACTGTTTTTT CASSSDRYDEKLFF
. 14 TRBJ1-2 . TRBV7-2 TGTGCCAGCACCCGAGGAGGTAGGGTTCGTGGCTACACCTTC CASTRGGRVRGYTF
. 14 TRBJ1-2 . TRBV5-1 TGCGCCAGCAGAGAACCGGGGGCTAACTATGGCTACACCTTC CASREPGANYGYTF
. 17 TRBJ2-3 . TRBV2 TGTGCCAGCAGTGAGCCAAGGATGAAGCTGAGCACAGATACGCAGTATTTT CASSEPRMKLSTDTQYF
TRBD1 16 TRBJ1-2 . TRBV6-1 TGTGCCAGCAGTGCCCCCCCGGGACAGGGGAGCTATGGCTACACCTTC CASSAPPGQGSYGYTF
. 13 TRBJ2-4 . TRBV11-3 TGTGCCAGCAGCCCGGGGGCTGTAAACATTCAGTACTTC CASSPGAVNIQYF
. 14 TRBJ2-7 . TRBV6-6 TGTGCCAGCCGGGAGGGACAGGGTTTATACGAGCAGTACTTC CASREGQGLYEQYF
. 14 TRBJ2-3 . TRBV11-3 TGTGCCAGCAGCGAGCTTAGGCGGGGAGATACGCAGTATTTT CASSELRRGDTQYF
TRBD2 15 TRBJ2-3 . TRBV7-2 TGTGCCAGCAGCGTGTCCGGGACTAGCGCAGATACGCAGTATTTT CASSVSGTSADTQYF
TRBD1 16 TRBJ1-6 . TRBV30 TGTGCCTGGAGTGTCTGGGTGGCAGGGGGTAATTCACCCCTCCACTTT CAWSVWVAGGNSPLHF
. 15 TRBJ1-2 once TRBV6-1 TGTGCCAGCAGTGAAGCGATAGGGCGGAACTATGGCTACACCTTC CASSEAIGRNYGYTF
. 15 TRBJ1-3 . TRBV4-3 TGCGCCAGCAGCCAAGGCACGACACCAGGAAACACCATATATTTT CASSQGTTPGNTIYF
TRBD2 17 TRBJ2-1 once TRBV7-8 TGTGCCAGCAGCTTAGCTCTGTTGTTAGCGGGGCACAATGAGCAGTTCTTC CASSLALLLAGHNEQFF
TRBD2 16 TRBJ2-3 few TRBV2 TGTGCCAGCAGTGAGTTACTAGCGGGAGGATCGGATACGCAGTATTTT CASSELLAGGSDTQYF
. 13 TRBJ1-5 once TRBV7-2 TGTGCCAGCAGCTTCGAAAGGAATCAGCCCCAGCATTTT CASSFERNQPQHF
. 18 TRBJ2-2 once TRBV5-1 TGCGCCAGCAGCTTGGAAGGCCTAGAATATAGTATTGCCGGGGAGCTGTTTTTT CASSLEGLEYSIAGELFF
. 13 TRBJ1-4 . TRBV6-6 TGTGCCAGCAGTTACCCCCTGACTAAAAAACTGTTTTTT CASSYPLTKKLFF
TRBD1 18 TRBJ1-2 . TRBV29-1 TGCAGCGTTGAAGATCCGGCGGGCAGGGGGCATCCTAACTATGGCTACACCTTC CSVEDPAGRGHPNYGYTF
. 14 TRBJ1-2 . TRBV4-1 TGCGCCAGCAGCCAGGGAGACAGCAACTATGGCTACACCTTC CASSQGDSNYGYTF
TRBD1 13 TRBJ2-5 . TRBV28 TGTGCCAGCCTAGGACAGGAGCAAGAGACCCAGTACTTC CASLGQEQETQYF
TRBD1 13 TRBJ1-2 . TRBV29-1 TGCAGCGCCGCCCCCGACAGGGGCTATGGCTACACCTTC CSAAPDRGYGYTF
. 16 TRBJ2-2 . TRBV5-1 TGCGCCAGCAGCTTGGAAGGCGGGACGAACACCGGGGAGCTGTTTTTT CASSLEGGTNTGELFF
TRBD2 16 TRBJ2-2 . TRBV5-1 TGCGCCAGCAGCTCGACTAGCGGGAGGTCCACCGGGGAGCTGTTTTTT CASSSTSGRSTGELFF
TRBD1 16 TRBJ1-5 . TRBV2 TGTGCCAGCAGCTATAACGGACAGGGTTTCAATCAGCCCCAGCATTTT CASSYNGQGFNQPQHF
. 11 TRBJ1-2 . TRBV27 TGTGCCAGCGGGGGGGGCTATGGCTACACCTTC CASGGGYGYTF
TRBD2 16 TRBJ2-1 few TRBV27 TGTGCCAGCAGTCTCCGCGGGACTAGCGGTAACAATGAGCAGTTCTTC CASSLRGTSGNNEQFF
TRBD1 14 TRBJ1-1 . TRBV7-8 TGTGCCAGCAGCTCCCGAGGGACAGCACTTGAAGCTTTCTTT CASSSRGTALEAFF
. 16 TRBJ2-5 . TRBV7-9 TGTGTTGCTCCTGGCAGGATTCCTTTCCGACAAGAGACCCAGTACTTC CVAPGRIPFRQETQYF
. 16 TRBJ1-5 . TRBV4-1 TGCGCCAGCAGCCAAGAAGGGGTTATGGGATCCCAGCCCCAGCATTTT CASSQEGVMGSQPQHF
TRBD1 15 TRBJ1-6 . TRBV7-2 TGTGCCAGCAGCGCGGGACAGGGGCGCAATTCACCCCTCCACTTT CASSAGQGRNSPLHF
. 11 TRBJ1-1 few TRBV7-9 TGTGCCAGCAACCAAAACACTGAAGCTTTCTTT CASNQNTEAFF
TRBD1 14 TRBJ1-1 . TRBV29-1 TGCAGCGTTGCACAGGGGGCGTCGGGCACTGAAGCTTTCTTT CSVAQGASGTEAFF
TRBD1 11 TRBJ1-1 once TRBV29-1 TGCAGCGTTAACAGGGGGCAGGGAGCTTTCTTT CSVNRGQGAFF
. 16 TRBJ1-5 . TRBV15 TGTGCCACCAGCAGAGGAGTGAGGGGGAACGATCAGCCCCAGCATTTT CATSRGVRGNDQPQHF
. 20 TRBJ2-6 . TRBV6-1 TGTGCCAGCAGTGTTGGGCCCCTACATCAGGGGGGCAAGGGGGCCAACGTCCTGACTTTC CASSVGPLHQGGKGANVLTF
. 12 TRBJ2-5 few TRBV7-9 TGTGCCAGCAGCTTAGACTATGAGACCCAGTACTTC CASSLDYETQYF
. 15 TRBJ2-1 . TRBV7-2 TGTGCCAGCAGCTTAGGGACATTTTCCTACAATGAGCAGTTCTTC CASSLGTFSYNEQFF
. 14 TRBJ2-4 . TRBV7-9 TGTGCCAGCAGCTTAGGGGACACGGCTCTGGGTCAGTACTTC CASSLGDTALGQYF
TRBD1 16 TRBJ1-6 once TRBV7-2 TGTGCCAGCAGCCCCCGACAGGGAGTTAGTAATTCACCCCTCCACTTT CASSPRQGVSNSPLHF
. 18 TRBJ1-5 . TRBV5-8 TGTGCCAGCAGGATTAATCCCCGACAGTTTACAAGCAATCAGCCCCAGCATTTT CASRINPRQFTSNQPQHF
. 15 TRBJ2-7 . TRBV7-2 TGTGCCAGCAGCTTAGAGGCCCTTCCTACCTCCGAGCAGTACTTC CASSLEALPTSEQYF
TRBD1 15 TRBJ2-3 . TRBV2 TGTGCCAGCAGGAAGAGGGACAGGAGCACAGATACGCAGTATTTT CASRKRDRSTDTQYF
. 13 TRBJ2-6 . TRBV9 TGTGCCAGCAGCGTAGGTATTGGGGAGGTCCTGACTTTC CASSVGIGEVLTF
. 11 TRBJ1-3 . TRBV12-5 TGTGCTAGTGGTTTGAAGGACACCATATATTTT CASGLKDTIYF
. 14 TRBJ1-3 . TRBV6-5 TGTGCCAGCAGGCGGACAGAGACTGGAAACACCATATATTTT CASRRTETGNTIYF